The 17 T cell receptor beta chains reported below all come from one sample, sequenced in a study of blood T cells in healthy people across ages (dated by TCRdb to 2013 to 2016). Libraries were made using 5' RACE. The data were produced on an Illumina HiSeq 2500. A second 7 to 11 cycle PCR used a sample-barcoded 5' primer and a J-beta primer mix. In-frame beta chains were kept once TCRdb had trimmed the public reads at Q25 with fastp and called clones with MiXCR. Each CDR3 protein appears once, grouped with its most common genes and DNA. This sample gives about 700,000 distinct CDR3 sequences in total; roughly 32% of them show up just once. In total, the top ten clones hold approximately 15% of the sample. Source material: blood. These receptor sequences come from a woman of 80 years or more in good health. Donor details come from another sample of the same person, matched by shared clones.

This clonotype is a singleton in its sample. V is TRBV6-6 and J is TRBJ2-4; 7 positions agree with TRBD1. The DNA end lines up better with TRBJ2-7; the J call may be wrong. There are 14 residues in the CDR3. Germline CDR1 is MNHNY and CDR2 is SVGAGI (reference sequence). CDR3 coding DNA: TGTGCCAGCACCAGAACAGGGGCGGTCTACGAGCAGTACTTC. It codes for CASTRTGAVYEQYF.

V gene TRBV29-1 combines with J gene TRBJ2-1, with TRBD1 matching over 9 bases. The germline CDR1 and CDR2 sequences are SQVTM and ANQGSEA. The V and J ends lost 7 bases and 7 bases, in that order; junction bases with no gene match: 8. This CDR3 is 13 amino acids long. DNA of the CDR3: TGCAGCGGGGGGACAGGGTTAAGGAATGAGCAGTTCTTC. This encodes CSGGTGLRNEQFF.

The V call is TRBV27, the J call TRBJ1-1; the match to TRBD1 covers 10 bases. Germline V gives CDR1 MNHEY, CDR2 SMNVEV (reference sequence). V lost 6 bases, J lost 4 bases, and 5 bases stayed unmatched. This CDR3 has 14 amino acids. CDR3 loop: CASRQTGGGTEAFF. DNA of the CDR3: TGTGCCAGCAGGCAGACAGGGGGCGGCACTGAAGCTTTCTTT.

Worth noting for this clonotype: Compared with germline, one end of the junction differs, possibly owing to a read error. The V call is TRBV20-1, the J call TRBJ2-5; D remains unclear. The CDR3 length is 11 residues. Germline lookup yields CDR1 DFQATT and CDR2 SNEGSKA (reference sequence). For the CDR3, the DNA is TGCGGTGCTAGAGAGTTTGAGACCCAGTACTTC. Translating it yields CGAREFETQYF.

At least ten counts were recorded for this clonotype. A read error may produce the germline difference seen at one junction end. The J gene is TRBJ1-6, the V gene TRBV20-1, with D possibly being TRBD1 (5 bases). The CDR3 totals 17 residues. Germline CDR1 is DFQATT and CDR2 is SNEGSKA (reference sequence). Written as DNA, the CDR3 is TGCAGTTCTAGACAGCCTGGACTTAGCTCCTATAATTCACCCCTCCACTTT. Its translation is CSSRQPGLSSYNSPLHF.

The rearrangement joins TRBV11-3 to TRBJ2-5; no clear D gene. Trimming took 5 bases from V and 4 from J, leaving 11 bases between them. This CDR3 has 13 amino acids. Germline V gene lookup returns CDR1 SGHNT and CDR2 YENEEA. The CDR3 DNA is TGTGCCAGCAGCCGCCCCACGGTAGAGACCCAGTACTTC. It yields the protein CASSRPTVETQYF.

As concerns this clonotype: At one end, the junction sequence differs from germline, possibly due to a read error. V gene TRBV6-2 or TRBV6-3 combines with J gene TRBJ2-1; possibly TRBD1 for D (5 bases). This CDR3 is built from 13 residues. Germline V CDR1 and CDR2: MNHEY, SVGEGT. The CDR3 DNA reads as TGTGCCTGCAGTTACCTCCCAGGGAATGAGCAGTTCTTC. Translating gives CACSYLPGNEQFF.

For this clonotype: This sequence may be a read error, since a much larger clone differs from it by one base. The genes are TRBV29-1 and TRBJ1-4; D is undetermined. CDR3 length equals 13 residues. Germline-derived CDR1 and CDR2 are SQVTM and ANQGSEA. CDR3 protein: CSVGGTTNEKRFF. CDR3 DNA: TGCAGCGTTGGAGGCACAACTAATGAAAAACGGTTTTTT.

The genes are TRBV3-1 and TRBJ2-5; a weak D match, TRBD2 (7 bases). CDR1 LGHDT and CDR2 YNNKEL come from the germline V gene (reference sequence). Deletions cut 1 base from V and 7 bases from J, with 13 bases between. The CDR3 consists of 14 residues. CDR3 residues: CASSQAGGAATQYF. The CDR3 nucleotides are TGTGCCAGCAGCCAAGCGGGGGGCGCAGCGACCCAGTACTTC.

This clonotype has at least ten counts. V is TRBV12-3 or TRBV12-4 and J is TRBJ1-2; weak D call: TRBD1 (5 bases). This CDR3 contains 13 residues. V was cut by 6 bases and J by 4 bases, with 12 bases left in between. DNA for the CDR3: TGTGCCAGCAGCCGGGACGGGCCCTATGGCTACACCTTC. Its protein product is CASSRDGPYGYTF.

This clonotype was counted many times. The rearrangement uses TRBV7-9 and TRBJ2-1; TRBD2 matches at 8 bases. Germline lookup yields CDR1 SEHNR and CDR2 FQNEAQ (reference sequence). The length of the CDR3 is 18 residues. J gave up 4 bases and V 0 bases, and 11 bases lay outside the gene matches. CDR3 DNA: TGTGCCAGCAGCTTAGCACGGAGGACGGGAGGGGTATACAATGAGCAGTTCTTC. Its protein is CASSLARRTGGVYNEQFF. Complete variable domain (other parts from reference TRBV7-9 and TRBJ2-1): DTGVSQNPRHKITKRGQNVTFRCDPISEHNRLYWYRQTLGQGPEFLTYFQNEAQLEKSRLLSDRFSAERPKGSFSTLEIQRTEQGDSAMYLCASSLARRTGGVYNEQFFGPGTRLTVL.

The chain couples TRBV4-1 to TRBJ1-2; TRBD1 matches at 7 bases. The germline CDR1 and CDR2 sequences are MGHRA and YSYEKL. V trimming: 5 bases; J trimming: 7 bases; junction bases outside the gene matches: 13. The CDR3 is 15 residues long. Written as DNA, the CDR3 is TGCGCCAGCAGCGACAGGGCAGCCTCTGTCGTTGGCTACACCTTC. This translates into CASSDRAASVVGYTF.

This clonotype was seen at least ten times. The chain combines TRBV10-3 with TRBJ1-2; unclear D gene. This CDR3 contains 14 residues. The V gene lost 6 bases and the J gene lost 7 bases, with 18 bases spanning the gap. Germline V gene sequence: CDR1 ENHRY, CDR2 SYGVKD. In DNA form, the CDR3 reads TGTGCCATCAGGAGGCAGGCCGACGGGAGTGGCTACACCTTC. Translation gives CAIRRQADGSGYTF.

The chain is built from TRBV24-1 and TRBJ2-2, with 7 bases aligning to TRBD2. The length of the CDR3 is 16 residues. J lost 5 bases, V lost 1 base, and 6 bases had no gene match. Looked up from germline, CDR1 is KGHDR and CDR2 is SFDVKD. The CDR3 nucleotides read TGTGCCACCAGTGATTTTGGACTAGTGGGGACCGGGGAGCTGTTTTTT. It translates to CATSDFGLVGTGELFF.

This clonotype was seen repeatedly, ten times or more. V and J are TRBV15 and TRBJ1-1; no clear D gene. Germline assignment: CDR1 LNHNV and CDR2 YYDKDF (reference sequence). With 5 bases removed from V and 2 bases from J, the gap between germline ends came to 18 bases. The length of the CDR3 is 16 residues. CDR3 nucleotide sequence: TGTGCCACCAGCGCTCCGTCTAGGACGGGCAACACTGAAGCTTTCTTT. It codes for CATSAPSRTGNTEAFF.

This clonotype has at least ten counts. This chain joins TRBV5-1 and TRBJ2-3, with 7 bases matching TRBD1. This CDR3 comprises 14 residues. Germline trimming cut 0 bases from V and 5 bases from J; bases unmatched to any gene: 3. Germline loops: CDR1 SGHRS, CDR2 YFSETQ. In nucleotides, the CDR3 is TGCGCCAGCAGCTTGGTGGCAGGGGGAGATACGCAGTATTTT. Translating it yields CASSLVAGGDTQYF.

This clonotype was counted a few times. V is TRBV18 and J is TRBJ2-6; D tentatively reads TRBD1 or TRBD2 (5 bases each). Germline values: CDR1 KGHSH, CDR2 LQKENI. The CDR3 consists of 19 residues. Trimming stripped 2 bases from V and 0 bases from J, with 17 bases between. CDR3 sequence (DNA): TGTGCCAGCTCACCAGGTCCGGGACGGCAGAACTCTGGGGCCAACGTCCTGACTTTC. Translation gives CASSPGPGRQNSGANVLTF.